The clone carrying this TCR beta chain was seen a few times. The target antigen is unknown. The germline gives CDR1 SGHTA, CDR2 FQGTGA. V was cut by 6 bases and J by 4 bases, with 9 bases left in between. This CDR3 has 12 amino acids. The sample comes from a study of CD8+CD57+ T cells in acquired aplastic anemia. As for the study in general: Isolated CD4+ and CD8+ cells, once sorted, yielded DNA averaging roughly 3.2 ug. For CD4+ cells, healthy donors had an average of about 9.9 million reads. Study outcomes and limitations: Significance was not reached for CD8+ Simpson's diversity between patients and controls. Common to patients and controls were twenty-nine CD8+ CDR3 sequences.

Profiling of TCR beta VDJ combinations and CDR3 sequences used genomic DNA as template. TCRdb reprocessed the reads with MiXCR, giving one entry per CDR3 protein. This sample yields 35,000 to 50,000 distinct CDR3 sequences, of which around 63% are seen a single time; 23% belongs to the top ten. This chain joins TRBV7-3 and TRBJ1-1; D is uncertain. The clonotype comes from a human donor in good health, serving as a control. Specimen: sorted CD4+, CD8+, or CD8+CD57+ T cells (not recorded which) from PBMCs. CDR3 amino acids: CASSPLFTEAFF. The CDR3 DNA reads TGTGCCAGCAGTCCACTTTTCACTGAAGCTTTCTTT.